Each of the 4 T cell receptor beta chains below was sequenced from the same sample in a study of blood T cell repertoires in COVID-19. Libraries were prepared by immunoSEQ multiplex PCR; TCRdb keeps only in-frame clonotypes and omits some of them. In the table there are hundreds of thousands of clones, 83% of which are singletons. The specimen was peripheral blood. All receptors derive from a woman between 45 and 65 years old with acute or convalescent COVID-19.

Here the CDR3 reads CASSLEAVLPGQETQYF. For the CDR3, the DNA is TGCGCCAGCAGCTTGGAGGCAGTCCTACCGGGGCAAGAGACCCAGTACTTC. The rearrangement uses TRBV5-1 and TRBJ2-5, with D possibly being TRBD2 (5 bases). Germline V gene lookup returns CDR1 SGHRS and CDR2 YFSETQ. Deletions cut 0 bases from V and 2 bases from J, with 17 bases between. The CDR3 runs to 17 residues.

This rearrangement joins TRBV9 to TRBJ2-7; 10 bases are a match to TRBD2. Germline loops: CDR1 SGDLS, CDR2 YYNGEE. V lost 4 bases and J lost 2; bases outside the gene matches: 6. The CDR3 extends over 15 amino acids. CDR3 residues: CASSPGLAGAYEQYF. The CDR3 DNA reads TGTGCCAGCAGCCCCGGCCTAGCGGGAGCCTACGAGCAGTACTTC.

This clone was observed a few times. The chain links TRBV6-5 to TRBJ1-2; 9 bases map to TRBD1. The CDR3 extends over 15 amino acids. Germline V gene sequence: CDR1 MNHEY, CDR2 SVGAGI. With V trimmed by 6 bases and J by 4 bases, 9 bases remained unmatched. CDR3 DNA: TGTGCCAGCAGCAAGGGACAGGGAGATGGCTATGGCTACACCTTC. Protein: CASSKGQGDGYGYTF.

V and J are TRBV24-1 and TRBJ2-2, with D maybe TRBD1 (5 bases). Trimming left V 0 bases short and J 4 bases short, with 8 bases between. The CDR3 runs 15 residues. Germline V gives CDR1 KGHDR, CDR2 SFDVKD. The CDR3 nucleotides are TGTGCCACCAGTGATTTGTCTGGGGCCACCGGGGAGCTGTTTTTT. This translates into CATSDLSGATGELFF.